Listed here are 9 T cell receptor beta chains from one sample, sequenced in a study of EBV T-cell therapy then PD-1 blockade in nasopharyngeal carcinoma. The protocol was immunoSEQ multiplex PCR, while the TCRdb copy is restricted to in-frame clones and leaves out a portion. The table has some 15,000 clones, 84% seen once. This sample's treatment: AdE1-LMPpoly-expanded autologous EBV-specific T-cell therapy followed by anti-PD-1 nivolumab. The antigens of these receptors remain unknown. The source was CD8+ T cells from blood, collected at roughly day 99 from a patient whose treatment included autologous EBV-specific T cells and nivolumab. The receptors stem from a man aged 35-49 years with nasopharyngeal carcinoma.

The chain couples TRBV6-2 or TRBV6-3 to TRBJ2-7; D is ambiguous. Germline-derived CDR1 and CDR2 are MNHEY and SVGEGT. This CDR3 contains 11 residues. Trimming removed 6 bases at V and 3 bases at J, with 6 bases between. The CDR3 reads CASSPNYEQYF. DNA of the CDR3: TGTGCCAGCAGCCCAAACTACGAGCAGTACTTC.

V and J are TRBV7-3 and TRBJ2-1; perhaps D is TRBD1 or TRBD2 (5 bases each). This CDR3 is built from 17 residues. Germline CDR1 and CDR2: SGHTA and FQGTGA. Deletions cut 1 base from V and 2 bases from J, with 15 bases between. The CDR3 region has the DNA TGTGCCAGCAGCTTAAACTCGGGACCGTATACCTACAATGAGCAGTTCTTC. This encodes CASSLNSGPYTYNEQFF.

CDR3 DNA: TGTGCCAGCAGTGAAGTCACAGGCAGCACAGATACGCAGTATTTT. This translates into CASSEVTGSTDTQYF. This chain uses TRBV6-1 with TRBJ2-3; tentative D call: TRBD1 (5 bases). Germline CDR1 reads MNHNS; CDR2 reads SASEGT. The length of the CDR3 is 15 residues. The V gene lost 1 base and the J gene lost 0 bases, with 8 bases spanning the gap.

The chain is built from TRBV4-2 and TRBJ2-1; 8 nucleotides match TRBD2. This CDR3 comprises 16 residues. The V segment lost 0 bases and the J segment 10 bases; nucleotides outside the gene matches: 11. The germline CDR1 and CDR2 sequences are LGHNA and YNFKEQ. DNA of the CDR3: TGTGCCAGCAGCCAAGATAACCCGGGGGGGCCCCAGGAGCAGTTCTTC. This encodes CASSQDNPGGPQEQFF.

CDR3 coding DNA: TGTGCCAGCAAGGAGTCCAGGGAGAATTCACCCCTCCACTTT. Amino acids: CASKESRENSPLHF. The rearrangement joins TRBV6-5 to TRBJ1-6; D possibly corresponds to TRBD1 (5 bases). The CDR3 has 14 amino acids. The V gene's germline CDR1 is MNHEY and CDR2 SVGAGI. V was shortened by 7 bases and J by 7 bases, with 14 bases between the two germline ends.

J is TRBJ2-7 and V is TRBV19; D may be TRBD1 (6 bases). CDR1 is LNHDA, CDR2 SQIVND, per germline (reference sequence). The CDR3 length is 16 residues. V was pared by 1 base and J by 0 bases, with 13 bases between. CDR3 in DNA: TGTGCCAGTAGTATAGCCGAGACAGGAAGCTCCTACGAGCAGTACTTC. Residues: CASSIAETGSSYEQYF.

J is TRBJ1-1 and V is TRBV15, with D perhaps matching TRBD1 (5 bases). The CDR3 sequence is 15 residues long. The germline V gene has CDR1 LNHNV and CDR2 YYDKDF (reference sequence). Trimming took 1 base from V and 3 from J, leaving 12 bases between them. The CDR3 spells CATSRVPGTDTEAFF. CDR3 nucleotides: TGTGCCACCAGCAGAGTTCCGGGGACGGACACTGAAGCTTTCTTT.

V is TRBV4-1 and J is TRBJ2-7, with TRBD2 identical over 7 bases. Germline values: CDR1 MGHRA, CDR2 YSYEKL. The junction had 18 bases not matched to a gene; V was cut back by 1 base and J by 3 bases. This CDR3 contains 19 residues. The CDR3 nucleotides read TGCGCCAGCAGCCAAGGAGCTCCGATAGCGGGTTCTAAAAACTACGAGCAGTACTTC. This encodes CASSQGAPIAGSKNYEQYF.

The chain combines TRBV5-4 with TRBJ1-1, with 7 bases lining up with TRBD1. The J segment lost 5 bases and the V segment lost 10 bases, leaving 8 bases of the junction unmatched. CDR1 SGHNT and CDR2 YYREEE come from the germline V gene (reference sequence). The CDR3 has 12 amino acids. CDR3 loop: CAYNRGQTEAFF. As DNA, the CDR3 is TGTGCCTATAACAGGGGTCAGACTGAAGCTTTCTTT.